These T cell receptor beta chains were read from a single sample in a study of human T cells and chemical hapten exposure. MiXCR, applied by TCRdb to the RACE reads, yields one record per CDR3 protein. The repertoire holds 70,000 to 95,000 distinct CDR3 sequences, with about 8.6% as singletons. Sequenced: whole blood. These receptors originate from a female donor in good health. Some clones in this sample may be carry-over from other donors' samples. The CDR3 runs from the conserved cysteine through the conserved F or W. The D gene is left open where the match is weak. Part of the rows lack a size; the others show once, few, many or a class for expanded clones.

J	size	V	D	DNA	CDR3
TRBJ1-3	many	TRBV12-3/TRBV12-4	.	TGTGCCAGCAGACCGACGCTGGTCTCTGGAAACACCATATATTTT	CASRPTLVSGNTIYF
TRBJ2-7	many	TRBV7-2	.	TGTGCCAGCGGCTTATTGGGGAAGTCTTACTTC	CASGLLGKSYF
TRBJ1-5	.	TRBV14	.	TGTGCCAGCAGCCAAGACGAGGCGGGCGGCAATCAGCCCCAGCATTTT	CASSQDEAGGNQPQHF
TRBJ2-1	.	TRBV20-1	.	TGCAGTGCGCCCCGCTGGGACATATTCTACAATGAGCAGTTCTTC	CSAPRWDIFYNEQFF
TRBJ1-4	.	TRBV7-9	TRBD1	TGTGCCAGCAGCCCAGGGGGGCCAGCAACAATCCTGTTTTTT	CASSPGGPATILFF
TRBJ2-6	few	TRBV7-9	TRBD1	TGTGCCAGCAGCCGCATGCGGGACAGGGGTCCCTCTGGGGCCAACGTCCTGACTTTC	CASSRMRDRGPSGANVLTF
TRBJ1-1	many	TRBV14	.	TGTGCCAGCAGCCCTACAGAGAACACTGAAGCTTTCTTT	CASSPTENTEAFF
TRBJ2-4	few	TRBV28	.	TGTGCCAGCAGTGACCACCCTACGGGGCCTTTGTTC	CASSDHPTGPLF
TRBJ1-1	few	TRBV25-1	.	TGTGCCAGCAGTGGCACCCATCTGGGGCTTGAAGCTTTCTTT	CASSGTHLGLEAFF
TRBJ1-6	many	TRBV6-5	.	TGTGCCAGCAGTTACGGTTCCCGACAAACGAGTTCACCCCTCCACTTT	CASSYGSRQTSSPLHF
TRBJ2-6	.	TRBV5-5	.	TGTGCCAGCGACGCTGACTCTGGGGCCAACGTCCTGACTTTC	CASDADSGANVLTF
TRBJ1-4	.	TRBV6-5	.	TGTGCCAGCAGCCCTGTAATGACTAATGAAAAACTGTTTTTT	CASSPVMTNEKLFF
TRBJ1-2	.	TRBV6-2/TRBV6-3	TRBD1	TGTGCCAGCAGTTCGGGACAGGGACCGCCCTACACCTTC	CASSSGQGPPYTF
TRBJ2-7	many	TRBV20-1	.	TGCAGTGCTAGAGCTGAGGGGTTGGGGCAGTACTTC	CSARAEGLGQYF
TRBJ1-3	.	TRBV4-2	.	TGTGCCAGCAGCCAAGGGGAACAGGCTCCTGGAAACACCATATATTTT	CASSQGEQAPGNTIYF
TRBJ2-3	medium-sized	TRBV7-2	.	TGTGCCAGCAGCTTAAGATCGCGAGATACGCAGTATTTT	CASSLRSRDTQYF
TRBJ2-3	few	TRBV5-1	.	TGCGCCAGCAGCTTGAATCCAGCAGGTGAATCTACGCAGTATTTT	CASSLNPAGESTQYF
TRBJ1-6	.	TRBV7-9	.	TGTGCCAGCAGCGCCGCCAGGGATAATTCACCCCTCCACTTT	CASSAARDNSPLHF
TRBJ2-7	few	TRBV6-5	.	TGTGCCAGCAGTTATCAGGGCGCCGGCGAGCAGTACTTC	CASSYQGAGEQYF
TRBJ1-1	.	TRBV12-3/TRBV12-4	.	TGTGCCAGCAGTTTAAGGGACCGGGGGGTGACTGAAGCTTTCTTT	CASSLRDRGVTEAFF
TRBJ1-2	few	TRBV25-1	.	TGTGCCAGCAGTGAAAATGGAAGGGGGGCCGGCTACACCTTC	CASSENGRGAGYTF
TRBJ2-3	many	TRBV7-2	TRBD2	TGTGCCAGCAGCGTAGCGGGACTCACAGATACGCAGTATTTT	CASSVAGLTDTQYF
TRBJ2-3	.	TRBV2	TRBD2	TGTGCCAGCAGTTCCGGGACTAGCGGGTTTAGCACAGATACGCAGTATTTT	CASSSGTSGFSTDTQYF
TRBJ1-5	few	TRBV12-3/TRBV12-4	.	TGTGCCAGCAGTTTAAGTGCGGGGGTATCGCAGCCCCAGCATTTT	CASSLSAGVSQPQHF
TRBJ1-6	many	TRBV4-3	.	TGCGCCAGCAGCCAAGACTTCTATAATTCACCCCTCCACTTT	CASSQDFYNSPLHF
TRBJ2-3	.	TRBV2	.	TGTGCCAGCAGGCCAAACGGACTGAAACAGGATACGCAGTATTTT	CASRPNGLKQDTQYF
TRBJ1-6	many	TRBV20-1	.	TGCAGTGTCAGGGGCCAGGGCTTCAATTCACCCCTCCACTTT	CSVRGQGFNSPLHF
TRBJ1-6	few	TRBV20-1	.	TGCAGTGCTGGGGGTAGGGATTCACCCCTCCACTTT	CSAGGRDSPLHF
TRBJ1-4	.	TRBV13	TRBD1	TGTGCCAGCAGCTTAGCAAGGACAGGGGGTTCGACTAATGAAAAACTGTTTTTT	CASSLARTGGSTNEKLFF
TRBJ2-1	many	TRBV20-1	.	TGCAGTGCTAGAGAAACGGGGCAGTTCTTC	CSARETGQFF
TRBJ1-4	.	TRBV28	.	TGTGCCACCCGAGACCCTGCCGGGGGAAAACTGTTTTTT	CATRDPAGGKLFF
TRBJ1-5	few	TRBV4-1	.	TGCGCCAGCAGTCAGACGGGAAGCAATCAGCCCCAGCATTTT	CASSQTGSNQPQHF
TRBJ1-2	few	TRBV4-1	TRBD1	TGCGCCAGCAGCTTCCGAATACAGGGGGATTTAAAAGGGTATGGCTACACCTTC	CASSFRIQGDLKGYGYTF
TRBJ2-2	.	TRBV6-4	.	TGTGCCAGCAGCGGGACATGGGGAGACACCGGGGAGCTGTTTTTT	CASSGTWGDTGELFF
TRBJ1-2	many	TRBV20-1	.	TGCAGTGCTAGAGAATTCGGCGTGAAGACCTATGGCTACACCTTC	CSAREFGVKTYGYTF
TRBJ2-1	.	TRBV29-1	TRBD2	TGCAGCGTTGGGGGGGGGACGTCTTACAATGAGCAGTTCTTC	CSVGGGTSYNEQFF
TRBJ1-1	many	TRBV4-2	TRBD1	TGTGCCAGCAGCCGAGACAGGGGGCAGACTGAAGCTTTCTTT	CASSRDRGQTEAFF
TRBJ1-6	many	TRBV25-1	.	TGTGCCAGCAGTGGAAGTAGAGAAGGGAATTCACCCCTCCACTTT	CASSGSREGNSPLHF
TRBJ1-2	many	TRBV6-6	.	TGTGCCAGCAGTTACCTACCCGTCAGCGGCTACACCTTC	CASSYLPVSGYTF
TRBJ2-7	many	TRBV25-1	TRBD1	TGTGCCACCCGGGACAGGGTTGGATACGAGCAGTACTTC	CATRDRVGYEQYF
TRBJ1-1	many	TRBV7-9	.	TGTGCCAGCAGCTCCCGAAGGTCGGGGAACACTGAAGCTTTCTTT	CASSSRRSGNTEAFF
TRBJ1-2	many	TRBV6-5	.	TGTGCCAGCAGTTACTGGGCAGGGGAGGATGGCTACACCTTC	CASSYWAGEDGYTF
TRBJ2-3	.	TRBV12-3/TRBV12-4	.	TGTGCCAGCAGTTTAAAGGTTGGAGGGGGGGACACAGATACGCAGTATTTT	CASSLKVGGGDTDTQYF
TRBJ2-7	.	TRBV28	.	TGTGCCAGCAGTCTTTACAGCCCACCCTACGAGCAGTACTTC	CASSLYSPPYEQYF
TRBJ1-1	.	TRBV5-1	.	TGCGCCAGCAGCTTGGGACCCCAGGGGAACACTGAAGCTTTCTTT	CASSLGPQGNTEAFF
TRBJ1-4	few	TRBV5-5	.	TGTGCCAGCAGCTTGGAACGGTCTAATGAAAAACTGTTTTTT	CASSLERSNEKLFF
TRBJ1-4	many	TRBV4-3	.	TGCGCCAGCAGCCAAGAACAGGGACTGATTAATGAAAAACTGTTTTTT	CASSQEQGLINEKLFF
TRBJ2-7	many	TRBV20-1	.	TGCAGTGCTAGAGCTCGGGCCCGAATAACCTACGAGCAGTACTTC	CSARARARITYEQYF
TRBJ1-1	few	TRBV12-3/TRBV12-4	.	TGTGCCAGCAGTCAGCACTTTGAAGCTTTCTTT	CASSQHFEAFF
TRBJ1-4	few	TRBV10-3	.	TGTGCCATCAGTGACTCCAGCGCCACTCAGGAAAAACTGTTTTTT	CAISDSSATQEKLFF
TRBJ1-2	few	TRBV7-2	.	TGTGCCAGCAGCTTATTTCAGGGTAGCGGCTACACCTTC	CASSLFQGSGYTF
TRBJ2-3	many	TRBV28	TRBD2	TGTGCCAGCAGCTGGGTACTAGCGACAGATACGCAGTATTTT	CASSWVLATDTQYF
TRBJ2-3	many	TRBV10-3	.	TGTGCCATCGGCTCGACTGGTTCTAGCACAGATACGCAGTATTTT	CAIGSTGSSTDTQYF
TRBJ2-7	.	TRBV4-3	.	TGCGCCAGCAGCCAAGGCCAGGGAAGTGCAATGTACGAGCAGTACTTC	CASSQGQGSAMYEQYF
TRBJ2-7	.	TRBV6-5	TRBD2	TGTGCCAGCAGTCGGGGGGACTACGAGCAGTACTTC	CASSRGDYEQYF